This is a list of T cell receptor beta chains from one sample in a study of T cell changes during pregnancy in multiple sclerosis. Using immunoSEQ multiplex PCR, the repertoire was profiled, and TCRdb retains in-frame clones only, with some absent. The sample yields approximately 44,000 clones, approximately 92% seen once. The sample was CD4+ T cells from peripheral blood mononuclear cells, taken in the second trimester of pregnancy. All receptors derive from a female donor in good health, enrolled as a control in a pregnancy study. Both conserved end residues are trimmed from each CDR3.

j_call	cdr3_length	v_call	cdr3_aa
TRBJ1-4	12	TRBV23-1	ASSPGGGDEKLF
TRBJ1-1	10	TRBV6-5	ASSRTGDAAF
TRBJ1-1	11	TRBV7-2	ASSSGRRTEAF
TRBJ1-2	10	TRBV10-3	AITDIPPSLT
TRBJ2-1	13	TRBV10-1	ASSGAGGDYNEQF
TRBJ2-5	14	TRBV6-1	ASSEGGAVGLETQY
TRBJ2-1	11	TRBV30	ACHLTGVDEQF
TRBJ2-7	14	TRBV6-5	ASSYAGQNGAYEQY
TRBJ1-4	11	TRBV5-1	ASSEQGNEKLF
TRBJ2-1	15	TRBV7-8	ASSPGLAGGSNNEQF
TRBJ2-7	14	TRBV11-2	ASSRGSGRNSYEQY
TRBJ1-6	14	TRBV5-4	ASSSPGTANNSPLH
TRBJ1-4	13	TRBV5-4	ASSNQQGNNEKLF
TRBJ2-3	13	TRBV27	ASRGTGGRPDTQY
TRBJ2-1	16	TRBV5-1	ASSSGTSGASSYNEQF
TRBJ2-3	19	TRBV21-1	ASSKTHGKEKGAGHTDTQY
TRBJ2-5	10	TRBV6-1	ASGEELKTQY
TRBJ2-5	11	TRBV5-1	ASSTQGGETQY
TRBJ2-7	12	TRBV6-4	APRGGDPFHEQY
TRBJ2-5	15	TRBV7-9	ASSYGGGAGLQETQY
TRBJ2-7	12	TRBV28	ATRTSGSTYEQY
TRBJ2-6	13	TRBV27	ASTQRLAGANVLT
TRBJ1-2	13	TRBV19	ASSIGQGQIYGYT
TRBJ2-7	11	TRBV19	ASSIDPLYEQY
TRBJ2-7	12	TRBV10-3	AISPGQGTYEQY
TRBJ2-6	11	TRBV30	AWSNSGANVLT
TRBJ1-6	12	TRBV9	ASSATTGNSPLH
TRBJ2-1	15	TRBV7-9	ASSRMAGANSYNEQF
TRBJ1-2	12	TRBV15	ATSRGGTVYGYT
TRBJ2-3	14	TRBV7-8	ASSPLSGWETDTQY
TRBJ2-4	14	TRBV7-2	ASSLYGAGGQDIQY
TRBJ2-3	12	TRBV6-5	ASSPSGTPDTQY
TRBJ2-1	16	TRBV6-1	ASSAWTSGGVGYNEQF
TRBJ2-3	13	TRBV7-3	ASSLFVPPADTQY
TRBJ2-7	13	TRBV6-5	ASRLGGPPSDEQY
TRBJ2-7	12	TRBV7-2	ASSFRQGSYEQY
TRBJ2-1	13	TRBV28	ASSFSGSIYNEQF
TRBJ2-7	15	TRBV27	ASSLLQGYIGSYEQY
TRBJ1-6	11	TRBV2	ASGTGRNSPLH